A selection of T cell receptor beta chains follows, all from one sample in a study of T cell responses to AZD1222 COVID-19 vaccine. The repertoire was sequenced with immunoSEQ multiplex PCR; TCRdb's copy has only in-frame clones and lacks some. The data show approximately 150,000 clones, 92% seen once. Sequenced material: peripheral blood, taken on day 0 of MenACWY control vaccination. The origin of the receptors is an adult in good health. The CDR3 runs from the conserved cysteine through the conserved F or W. A D gene is named only where the DNA matches it firmly. Size tells how often a clone was seen (once, few, many) or the class of an expanded clone, and some rows leave it out.

v_call	j_call	d_call	clone_size	cdr3_nt	cdr3_aa
TRBV19	TRBJ2-7	TRBD1	NA	TGTGCCAGTAGCACAGGGGGCCACGAGCAGTACTTC	CASSTGGHEQYF
TRBV27	TRBJ2-2	NA	NA	TGTGCCAGCAGTCCGTTAGTGGGCAGGGGAGGCACCGGGGAGCTGTTTTTT	CASSPLVGRGGTGELFF
TRBV7-9	TRBJ1-4	NA	NA	TGTGCCAGCAGCTTAGGATGGAGTAAGGAAAAACTGTTTTTT	CASSLGWSKEKLFF
TRBV4-1	TRBJ1-1	NA	NA	TGCGCCAGCAGCCAAGAAACACAACAGCAGAACACTGAAGCTTTCTTT	CASSQETQQQNTEAFF
TRBV5-4	TRBJ1-6	TRBD1	NA	TGTGCCAGCAGCTATGACAGGGGGTATTCACCCCTCCACTTT	CASSYDRGYSPLHF
TRBV7-9	TRBJ2-5	NA	NA	TGTGCCAGCAGCAGTCTAGCTAGGTCCCAGTACTTC	CASSSLARSQYF
TRBV10-3	TRBJ1-5	NA	NA	TGTGCCACCTGGGACGGCTATAGCAATCAGCCCCAGCATTTT	CATWDGYSNQPQHF
TRBV18	TRBJ1-1	NA	NA	TGTGCCAGCTCACCTGGGCAGCTTCAGAACACTGAAGCTTTCTTT	CASSPGQLQNTEAFF
TRBV20-1	TRBJ1-1	NA	NA	TGCAGTGCTAGAGCCGACGGAGAAGCTTTCTTT	CSARADGEAFF
TRBV24-1	TRBJ2-1	NA	NA	TGTGCCACCAGTGATTTCCCCTACCCTGGAGTCGGTCACAATGAGCAGTTCTTC	CATSDFPYPGVGHNEQFF
TRBV21-1	TRBJ2-1	NA	NA	TGTGCCAGCAGCAAAGCGGGAGATGAGCAGTTCTTC	CASSKAGDEQFF
TRBV9	TRBJ1-4	NA	NA	TGTGCCAGCAGCGTAACAGCGGCATCTAATGAAAAACTGTTTTTT	CASSVTAASNEKLFF
TRBV28	TRBJ1-5	TRBD1	once	TGTGCCAGCAGCCTAGACAGGGGGGGAAATCAGCCCCAGCATTTT	CASSLDRGGNQPQHF
TRBV29-1	TRBJ1-2	TRBD1	NA	TGCAGCGTTCAACAGGGGGCGTTAGTTGGCTACACCTTC	CSVQQGALVGYTF
TRBV19	TRBJ1-1	NA	once	TGTGCCAGTCAAAACTCCCCCGGGACCCCGAACACTGAAGCTTTCTTT	CASQNSPGTPNTEAFF
TRBV11-2	TRBJ2-7	TRBD1	NA	TGTGCCAGCAGCCAGCACCCGTCACAGGGGTACGAGCAGTACTTC	CASSQHPSQGYEQYF
TRBV2	TRBJ2-1	TRBD2	NA	TGTGCCAGCACTCGAGGGCTAGCGGGAAGGAATGAGCAGTTCTTC	CASTRGLAGRNEQFF
TRBV11-2	TRBJ2-7	TRBD2	NA	TGTGCCAGCAGCTTAGTTAGCGGGCGGATCCCCCGGTACGAGCAGTACTTC	CASSLVSGRIPRYEQYF
TRBV7-8	TRBJ2-2	NA	NA	TGTGCCAGCAGCCGCCCTCGGGCAGGGACGGACACCGGGGAGCTGTTTTTT	CASSRPRAGTDTGELFF
TRBV19	TRBJ2-5	NA	NA	TGTGCCAGTAGTCCTCAGGGTGGAGAGACCCAGTACTTC	CASSPQGGETQYF
TRBV3-1/TRBV3-2	TRBJ1-4	NA	NA	TGTGCCAGCAGCCAGCGGATGGGGGGTGGTAATGAAAAACTGTTTTTT	CASSQRMGGGNEKLFF
TRBV10-2	TRBJ2-6	NA	NA	TGCGCCAGCAGTGACAGGGGATCTTTCTCTGGGGCCAACGTCCTGACTTTC	CASSDRGSFSGANVLTF
TRBV2	TRBJ1-6	TRBD1	few	TGTGCCAGCAATTCCGGGACAGTATCTTCACCCCTCCACTTT	CASNSGTVSSPLHF
TRBV18	TRBJ1-4	NA	NA	TGTGCCAGCTCACCACCGACAGGCGGTAATGAAAAACTGTTTTTT	CASSPPTGGNEKLFF
TRBV3-1/TRBV3-2	TRBJ2-1	TRBD2	NA	TGTGCCGCAGGGAGCGGGAGGGCCTATGAGCAGTTCTTC	CAAGSGRAYEQFF
TRBV11-2	TRBJ1-1	TRBD1	NA	TGTGCCAGCACCCCGGGACAGGCTGCTTTCTTT	CASTPGQAAFF
TRBV28	TRBJ2-2	TRBD2	NA	TGTGCCAGCAGTCTTGGACTAGCGGGAGAGGACGGGGAGCTGTTTTTT	CASSLGLAGEDGELFF
TRBV4-3	TRBJ2-3	TRBD2	NA	TGCGCCAGCAGCCAAGATGGGCTAGCGGGAGTTACAGATACGCAGTATTTT	CASSQDGLAGVTDTQYF
TRBV5-1	TRBJ1-1	NA	NA	TGCGCCAGCAGCTCATCGTCAGGGTGGTCTGAAGCTTTCTTT	CASSSSSGWSEAFF
TRBV7-9	TRBJ2-1	TRBD2	NA	TGTGCCAGCAGCTTAGCGCTTACTAGCGGGAGGAGAGATGAGCAGTTCTTC	CASSLALTSGRRDEQFF
TRBV19	TRBJ2-5	NA	NA	TGTGCCAGTAGTATCACCCCTCCCGAGACCCAGTACTTC	CASSITPPETQYF
TRBV15	TRBJ1-3	NA	NA	TGTGCCACCTCGGACGGGAGAAACACCATATATTTT	CATSDGRNTIYF
TRBV2	TRBJ2-2	NA	NA	TGTGCCAGCAGTCCTGACAGCACCGGGGAGCTGTTTTTT	CASSPDSTGELFF
TRBV6-2/TRBV6-3	TRBJ2-1	TRBD2	NA	TGTGCCAGCAGTTTAGCGGGATATGAGCAGTTCTTC	CASSLAGYEQFF
TRBV14	TRBJ1-6	NA	NA	TGTGCCAGCAGCCAAGGGGGGGCCAGAGGGGATTCACCCCTCCACTTT	CASSQGGARGDSPLHF
TRBV2	TRBJ1-5	NA	NA	TGTGCCAGCAGTGATAGCAATCAGCCCCAGCATTTT	CASSDSNQPQHF
TRBV5-4	TRBJ1-1	TRBD1	once	TGTGCCAGCCTCCGGGCGGCAGGGGGAAACACTGAAGCTTTCTTT	CASLRAAGGNTEAFF
TRBV7-9	TRBJ2-3	NA	NA	TGTGCCAGCAGCTTAGAGGGATACACAGATACGCAGTATTTT	CASSLEGYTDTQYF
TRBV18	TRBJ2-1	TRBD2	NA	TGTGCCAGCTCACCAGGGACTAGATTGTTCTTC	CASSPGTRLFF
TRBV27	TRBJ1-6	TRBD1	NA	TGTGCCAGCAGACCCCCCCCGGGACAGGGGGCTTGGTCCTATAATTCACCCCTCCACTTT	CASRPPPGQGAWSYNSPLHF
TRBV2	TRBJ1-5	TRBD1	NA	TGTGCCAGCAGTGTATCCGCCGGGACAGGGGGCTTGAATCAGCCCCAGCATTTT	CASSVSAGTGGLNQPQHF
TRBV18	TRBJ2-3	TRBD2	NA	TGTGCCAGCTCGCCAGAGACTAGCGGGTCCACAGATACGCAGTATTTT	CASSPETSGSTDTQYF
TRBV5-1	TRBJ2-1	NA	NA	TGCGCCAGCAGCCCCCCCAGGGTTCCGGACAATGAGCAGTTCTTC	CASSPPRVPDNEQFF
TRBV28	TRBJ2-7	NA	NA	TGTGCCAGCAGTTTACCGGGAACGCCCTACGAGCAGTACTTC	CASSLPGTPYEQYF
TRBV19	TRBJ2-1	TRBD2	NA	TGTGCCAGTACGAAGCGGGAAGGCGATGAGCAGTTCTTC	CASTKREGDEQFF
TRBV19	TRBJ1-1	NA	NA	TGTGCCAGTAGTTATACCACTGAAGCTTTCTTT	CASSYTTEAFF
TRBV19	TRBJ2-6	NA	NA	TGTGCCAGTATGGTTTTCAACTCTGGGGCCAACGTCCTGACTTTC	CASMVFNSGANVLTF
TRBV19	TRBJ2-3	TRBD2	NA	TGTGCCAGTGGGGCGGGAGCGGGCACAGATACGCAGTATTTT	CASGAGAGTDTQYF
TRBV5-8	TRBJ2-7	NA	NA	TGTGCCAGCAGCTTGGTAATGGCTGGTTCGGGCGAGCAGTACTTC	CASSLVMAGSGEQYF
TRBV28	TRBJ2-1	NA	NA	TGTGCCAGCAGTTCCTCTAGGCCGTACAATGAGCAGTTCTTC	CASSSSRPYNEQFF
TRBV4-1	TRBJ1-2	NA	once	TGCGCCAGCAGCCAACGGACAGTGGATGGCTACACCTTC	CASSQRTVDGYTF
TRBV7-2	TRBJ2-1	NA	NA	TGTGCCAGCAGCGGGGACGGGAGCTCCTACAATGAGCAGTTCTTC	CASSGDGSSYNEQFF
TRBV24-1	TRBJ1-2	NA	NA	TGTGCCACCAGTGCGAACATCGGGTATGGCTACACCTTC	CATSANIGYGYTF
TRBV7-8	TRBJ1-2	NA	NA	TGTGCCAGCAGCCAGCTTAGGTCGTACACCTTC	CASSQLRSYTF
TRBV10-3	TRBJ2-1	NA	NA	TGTGCCATCAGTGAGTCTATTCGTAGCGGCGCCTACAATGAGCAGTTCTTC	CAISESIRSGAYNEQFF